Below, one T cell receptor beta chain is given with its context. As yet, its antigen is unknown. An end of the junction differs from the germline gene, which may be a read error. The data derive from a study of OX40 agonist ivuxolimab in advanced cancers. At the level of the study: Intravenous ivuxolimab at 0.01 to 10 mg/kg was given to patients every 2 weeks. Of mixed ages from about 23 to 85 and averaging approximately 60 years, the group was about 86% male. Prior anti-PD-1, anti-PD-L1 or anti-CTLA-4 therapy did not bar entry, and 40% to 45% had some. Study-wide points: Clonal expansion from baseline to week 6 occurred in both CD4+ and CD8+ T cells.

The CDR3 runs to 14 residues. Repertoires were generated with immunoSEQ multiplex PCR, while TCRdb's copy carries only in-frame clones and drops some. The sample holds some 100,000 clones, around 87% seen once. Source: CD4+ or CD8+ T cells sorted from blood, taken in a trial of the OX40 agonist ivuxolimab. This TCR was recovered from an adult with an advanced solid tumor such as melanoma, head and neck, liver or kidney cancer. The chain has TRBV5-3 and TRBJ2-7; no definite D call. TRBV5-3 belongs to the ORF category, with a function that is uncertain. CDR3 amino acids: CASSLVNFPYEQYF. In nucleotides, the CDR3 is TGTGCCAGCAGCTTGGTGAACTTCCCCTACGAGCAGTACTTC.